A single sample is the source of the 24 T cell receptor beta chains below, sequenced in a study of blood T cell repertoires in COVID-19. Generated by immunoSEQ multiplex PCR, the TCRdb table keeps only in-frame clones and is missing some. The data contain roughly 21,000 clones, 75% to 90% of them singletons. The sample was peripheral blood. The receptors derive from an elderly woman with active or convalescent COVID-19.

This clone appeared a few times. The gene calls are TRBV2 and TRBJ1-5; D uncertain. Per the germline V gene, CDR1 is SNHLY and CDR2 is FYNNEI. The length of the CDR3 is 12 residues. V lost 8 bases and J lost 4, with 9 bases in between. The CDR3 loop reads CASVGENQPQHF. CDR3 bases: TGTGCCAGCGTAGGAGAAAATCAGCCCCAGCATTTT. The full variable domain, with the rest looked up from reference TRBV2 and TRBJ1-5, is EPEVTQTPSHQVTQMGQEVILRCVPISNHLYFYWYRQILGQKVEFLVSFYNNEISEKSEIFDDQFSVERPDGSNFTLKIRSTKLEDSAMYFCASVGENQPQHFGDGTRLSIL.

The chain carries TRBV29-1 and TRBJ1-2; D may be TRBD1 (5 bases). The germline CDR1 and CDR2 sequences are SQVTM and ANQGSEA. The CDR3 sequence is 12 residues long. Trimming pared 3 bases from V and 4 bases from J, leaving 9 bases between. This CDR3 reads CSVEAGPYGYTF. The CDR3 DNA follows: TGCAGCGTTGAGGCAGGGCCCTATGGCTACACCTTC.

The V call is TRBV3-1 (or the pseudogene TRBV3-2), the J call TRBJ2-1; a possible D gene is TRBD2 (6 bases). The germline gives CDR1 LGHDT, CDR2 YNNKEL (reference sequence). CDR3 length equals 12 residues. Trimming pared 3 bases from V and 12 bases from J, leaving 12 bases between. For the CDR3, the DNA is TGTGCCAGCAGCCACAGGGACTCGGGGCAGTTCTTC. Translating it yields CASSHRDSGQFF.

The V gene is TRBV6-5, the J gene TRBJ1-4, with 7 bases identical to TRBD1. Germline CDR1 is MNHEY and CDR2 is SVGAGI. CDR3 length: 14 residues. V shed 6 bases and J 5 bases; nucleotides not matched to a gene: 6. CDR3 coding DNA: TGTGCCAGCAGCTCCGGGACAGCGAATGAAAAACTGTTTTTT. It specifies CASSSGTANEKLFF.

The rearrangement links TRBV29-1 to TRBJ2-7, with TRBD1 identical over 7 bases. The junction had 5 bases not matched to a gene; V was cut back by 6 bases and J by 6 bases. Germline V gives CDR1 SQVTM, CDR2 ANQGSEA. CDR3 length: 11 residues. CDR3 residues: CSVMTGFEQYF. Written as DNA, the CDR3 is TGCAGCGTCATGACAGGGTTCGAGCAGTACTTC.

This chain joins TRBV4-1 and TRBJ1-2, with a possible D match to TRBD1 (6 bases). With 1 base removed from V and 4 bases from J, the gap between germline ends came to 16 bases. CDR3 size: 16 residues. The germline gives CDR1 MGHRA, CDR2 YSYEKL. CDR3 in amino acids: CASSQVGGGRGYGYTF. As DNA, the CDR3 is TGCGCCAGCAGCCAAGTGGGGGGGGGCCGAGGCTATGGCTACACCTTC.

The V call is TRBV3-1 (or the pseudogene TRBV3-2), the J call TRBJ2-3; 8 bases line up with TRBD2. The CDR3 sequence is 12 residues long. Germline V gene data show CDR1 as LGHDT and CDR2 as YNNKEL (reference sequence). V gave up 3 bases and J gave up 11 bases; unmatched junction bases: 4. The CDR3 loop is CASSQGLVMQYF. The CDR3 DNA sequence: TGTGCCAGCAGCCAGGGACTAGTTATGCAGTATTTT.

This clone has a single count. The chain has TRBV3-1 (or the pseudogene TRBV3-2) and TRBJ2-2; TRBD2 might be the D (7 bases). The CDR3 is 16 residues long. Trimming cost V 1 base and J 4 bases, with 13 bases left between them. CDR1 and CDR2 from the germline V gene are LGHDT and YNNKEL (reference sequence). CDR3 loop: CASSQVGGRGTGELFF. The CDR3 coding sequence is TGTGCCAGCAGCCAAGTCGGGGGGCGAGGCACCGGGGAGCTGTTTTTT.

The chain uses TRBV4-2 and TRBJ2-6, with 10 bases identical to TRBD2. V shed 0 bases, J shed 0 bases, and the junction held 2 bases outside the gene matches. The CDR3 spans 18 residues. Germline-derived CDR1 and CDR2 are LGHNA and YNFKEQ. CDR3 in amino acids: CASSQELAGLSGANVLTF. The CDR3 region has the DNA TGTGCCAGCAGCCAAGAACTAGCGGGACTCTCTGGGGCCAACGTCCTGACTTTC.

Here the CDR3 DNA reads TGTGCCAGCAGTTACAAGACAGGGGGCTTCGGGGAGCTGTTTTTT. It encodes CASSYKTGGFGELFF. The chain joins TRBV6-5 to TRBJ2-2, with 10 bases fitting TRBD1. CDR3 size: 15 residues. The V segment lost 2 bases and the J segment 7 bases; nucleotides outside the gene matches: 4. The germline V gene has CDR1 MNHEY and CDR2 SVGAGI.

The V call is TRBV5-4, the J call TRBJ2-1; D is perhaps TRBD1 (5 bases). V lost 0 bases to trimming and J lost 5 bases, with 12 bases between them. Germline CDR1 reads SGHNT; CDR2 reads YYREEE (reference sequence). This CDR3 comprises 15 residues. As DNA, the CDR3 is TGTGCCAGCAGCTTGGATCCAGGGCTAAACAATGAGCAGTTCTTC. It encodes CASSLDPGLNNEQFF.

The chain couples TRBV28 to TRBJ2-7; 9 nucleotides agree with TRBD2. Germline values: CDR1 MDHEN, CDR2 SYDVKM. V trimming: 3 bases; J trimming: 4 bases; junction bases outside the gene matches: 1. The CDR3 contains 13 residues. In nucleotides, the CDR3 is TGTGCCAGCAGTTTTCTAGCGGGATACGAGCAGTACTTC. Translated: CASSFLAGYEQYF. Drawing the rest from reference TRBV28 and TRBJ2-7, the complete variable domain is DVKVTQSSRYLVKRTGEKVFLECVQDMDHENMFWYRQDPGLGLRLIYFSYDVKMKEKGDIPEGYSVSREKKERFSLILESASTNQTSMYLCASSFLAGYEQYFGPGTRLTVT.

V and J are TRBV5-1 and TRBJ2-1; TRBD1 matches 8 bases. Trimming at V came to 4 bases and at J to 3 bases, leaving 18 bases not matched to a gene. This CDR3 has 19 residues. Germline V CDR1 and CDR2: SGHRS, YFSETQ. The CDR3 sequence is CASSLRQGSSRLIYNEQFF. The CDR3 coding sequence is TGCGCCAGCAGCCTACGACAGGGGTCCTCTAGACTTATCTACAATGAGCAGTTCTTC.

The gene calls are TRBV11-1 and TRBJ2-1; TRBD2 matches 14 bases. The ends lost 4 bases at V and 10 bases at J; junction bases unmatched: 6. There are 15 residues in the CDR3. In germline, CDR1 is SGHAT, CDR2 FQDESV (reference sequence). CDR3 protein: CASSSGTSGGHEQFF. The CDR3 DNA reads as TGTGCCAGCAGCTCCGGGACTAGCGGGGGCCACGAGCAGTTCTTC. The full variable domain, in which reference TRBV11-1 and TRBJ2-1 provide the parts outside the CDR3, is EAEVAQSPRYKITEKSQAVAFWCDPISGHATLYWYRQILGQGPELLVQFQDESVVDDSQLPKDRFSAERLKGVDSTLKIQPAELGDSAMYLCASSSGTSGGHEQFFGPGTRLTVL.

The V and J genes are TRBV5-1 and TRBJ1-5; TRBD1 is a possible D gene (6 bases). The CDR3 is 15 amino acids. Trimming shortened V by 5 bases and J by 0 bases, and 12 bases separated the two germline ends. Germline values: CDR1 SGHRS, CDR2 YFSETQ. The CDR3 here is CASRRDILSNQPQHF. In DNA, the CDR3 is TGCGCCAGCAGACGGGACATTCTTAGCAATCAGCCCCAGCATTTT.

The rearrangement joins TRBV7-8 to TRBJ2-1; 12 bases are a match to TRBD2. CDR1 SGHVS and CDR2 FQNEAQ come from the germline V gene. The CDR3 has 16 amino acids. Unmatched junction bases numbered 8, after V lost 5 bases and J lost 6 bases. CDR3 amino acids: CASSPGASGRANEQFF. The CDR3 nucleotides read TGTGCCAGCAGCCCCGGGGCTAGCGGGAGGGCCAATGAGCAGTTCTTC.

This rearrangement joins TRBV6-6 to TRBJ2-7, with TRBD1 identical over 10 bases. CDR3 length: 15 amino acids. The germline V gene encodes CDR1 MNHNY and CDR2 SVGAGI (reference sequence). The junction had 9 bases not matched to a gene; V was cut back by 6 bases and J by 4 bases. CDR3 sequence (DNA): TGTGCCAGCAGACCAACCGGACAGGGGGTATACGAGCAGTACTTC. Amino acid sequence: CASRPTGQGVYEQYF.

The sample holds a few counts of this clone. The chain uses TRBV2 and TRBJ2-5; the match to TRBD2 covers 7 bases. The CDR3 is made up of 12 amino acids. After removal of 4 bases from V and 6 bases from J, the junction contained 2 bases not matched to a gene. Germline V gene lookup returns CDR1 SNHLY and CDR2 FYNNEI. The CDR3 sequence: CASSAGGKTQYF. For the CDR3, the DNA is TGTGCCAGCAGTGCGGGGGGAAAGACCCAGTACTTC.

The chain joins TRBV11-2 to TRBJ2-7, with TRBD1 matching 7 bases. The V and J ends lost 5 bases and 6 bases, in that order; junction bases with no gene match: 13. CDR1 and CDR2 (germline): SGHAT, FQNNGV. The CDR3 runs to 15 residues. CDR3 sequence reads: CASSQGGAPALEQYF. The CDR3 nucleotides read TGTGCCAGCAGCCAAGGGGGCGCACCGGCCCTCGAGCAGTACTTC.

The chain employs TRBV10-3 and TRBJ2-7; 8 bases are shared with TRBD1. After removal of 6 bases from V and 3 bases from J, the junction contained 4 bases not matched to a gene. This CDR3 contains 13 residues. Germline V CDR1 and CDR2: ENHRY, SYGVKD. CDR3 in amino acids: CAIRQGGVYEQYF. The DNA of the CDR3 is TGTGCCATCAGACAGGGGGGCGTCTACGAGCAGTACTTC.

J is TRBJ2-1 and V is TRBV11-2; 9 nucleotides align to TRBD2. The V gene's germline CDR1 is SGHAT and CDR2 FQNNGV. V was clipped by 5 bases and J by 7 bases; unmatched bases: 18. CDR3 length equals 18 residues. The CDR3, as DNA: TGTGCCAGCAGCCACCACCTCCCTCGCGGGGGGGCCAGGAATGAGCAGTTCTTC. Translated, it gives CASSHHLPRGGARNEQFF.

This clone was recorded a few times. This chain connects TRBV29-1 to TRBJ1-1, with TRBD1 as a possible D gene (5 bases). This CDR3 region has 14 residues. Germline CDR1 reads SQVTM; CDR2 reads ANQGSEA. Trimming took 3 bases from V and 5 from J, leaving 16 bases between them. The CDR3 DNA is TGCAGCGTTGAGCGAAGTAGGGGTACGACTGAAGCTTTCTTT. It encodes CSVERSRGTTEAFF.

The J gene is TRBJ2-7, the V gene TRBV5-1; no reliable D call. This CDR3 contains 11 residues. Germline CDR1 SGHRS, CDR2 YFSETQ. V dropped 3 bases and J dropped 6 bases, with 7 bases sitting between them. The CDR3 protein is CASSSSFEQYF. CDR3 coding DNA: TGCGCCAGCAGCTCTTCGTTCGAGCAGTACTTC.

V usage is TRBV9 and J usage is TRBJ2-1, with 14 bases lining up with TRBD2. The germline V gene has CDR1 SGDLS and CDR2 YYNGEE. This CDR3 region has 18 residues. V lost 2 bases to trimming and J lost 1 base; unmatched junction nucleotides: 5. CDR3 coding DNA: TGTGCCAGCAGCGTCGGGACTAGCGGGAGTAAGTCCTACAATGAGCAGTTCTTC. Protein: CASSVGTSGSKSYNEQFF.